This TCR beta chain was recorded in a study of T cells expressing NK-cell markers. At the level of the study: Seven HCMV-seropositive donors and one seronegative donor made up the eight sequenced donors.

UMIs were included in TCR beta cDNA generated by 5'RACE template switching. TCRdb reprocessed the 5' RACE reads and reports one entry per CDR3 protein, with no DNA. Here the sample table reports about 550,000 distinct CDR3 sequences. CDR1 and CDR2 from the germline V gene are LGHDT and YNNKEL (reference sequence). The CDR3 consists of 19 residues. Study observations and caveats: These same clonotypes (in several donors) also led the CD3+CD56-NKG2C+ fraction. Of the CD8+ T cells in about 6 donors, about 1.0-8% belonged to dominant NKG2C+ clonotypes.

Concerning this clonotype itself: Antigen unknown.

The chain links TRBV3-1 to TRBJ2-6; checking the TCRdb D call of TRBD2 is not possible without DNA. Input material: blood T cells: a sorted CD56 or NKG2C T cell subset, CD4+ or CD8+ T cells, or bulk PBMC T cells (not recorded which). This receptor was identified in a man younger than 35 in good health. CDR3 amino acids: CASSQESAGIGTGANVLTF.